The clone carrying this T cell receptor (beta chain) was seen at least ten times. From the 5' RACE reads, TCRdb called clonotypes with MiXCR, one entry per CDR3 protein. The table has 39,000 or so distinct CDR3 sequences, over 9% seen once. The source of the sample is a study of CD8 T cells in ankylosing spondylitis. This CDR3 contains 17 residues. V was clipped by 3 bases and J by 1 base, with 18 bases between them. CDR1 and CDR2 from the germline V gene are DFQATT and SNEGSKA (reference sequence). The TCR was taken from a male donor with ankylosing spondylitis or in good health (not recorded which). V and J are TRBV20-1 and TRBJ1-4; D not certain. The specimen was blood, either unsorted or a sorted T cell fraction (not recorded which). The CDR3 DNA is TGCAGTGCTAGGGCCTTCGGTTTCGGATTAACTAATGAAAAACTGTTTTTT. Translating it yields CSARAFGFGLTNEKLFF.